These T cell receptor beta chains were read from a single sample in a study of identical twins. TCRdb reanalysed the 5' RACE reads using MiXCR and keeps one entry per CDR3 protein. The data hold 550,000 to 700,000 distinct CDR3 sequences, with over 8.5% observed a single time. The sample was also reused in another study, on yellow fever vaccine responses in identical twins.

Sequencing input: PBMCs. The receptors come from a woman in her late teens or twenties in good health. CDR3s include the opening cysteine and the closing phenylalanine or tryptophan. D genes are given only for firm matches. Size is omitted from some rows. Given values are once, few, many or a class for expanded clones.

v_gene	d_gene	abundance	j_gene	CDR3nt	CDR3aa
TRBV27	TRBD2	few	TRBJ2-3	TGTGCCAGCAGTTTCTCCGGGACTAGACCAGATACGCAGTATTTT	CASSFSGTRPDTQYF
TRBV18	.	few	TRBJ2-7	TGTGCCAGCTCACTTGGACCCAACCTATACGAGCAGTACTTC	CASSLGPNLYEQYF
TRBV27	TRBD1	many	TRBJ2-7	TGTGCCAGCAGTTTGCAGGGGGCTTACGAGCAGTACTTC	CASSLQGAYEQYF
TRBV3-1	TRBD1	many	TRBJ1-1	TGTGCCAGCAGCCAATGGCCAGGGGGAGCTTTCTTT	CASSQWPGGAFF
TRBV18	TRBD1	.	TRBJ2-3	TGTGCCAGCTCACCGATGATTGGGACAGTTAACTCAGATACGCAGTATTTT	CASSPMIGTVNSDTQYF
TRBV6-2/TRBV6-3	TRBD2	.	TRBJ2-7	TGTGCCAGCAGTTCCCTAAACGGGACTAGCGGGAGTCAGTACTTC	CASSSLNGTSGSQYF
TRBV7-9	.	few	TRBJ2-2	TGTGCCAGCTTTGAGACAGTGAGAACCGGGGAGCTGTTTTTT	CASFETVRTGELFF
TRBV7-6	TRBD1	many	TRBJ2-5	TGTGCCAGCAGCAAGGACAGGGGGCTTTTGGAGACCCAGTACTTC	CASSKDRGLLETQYF
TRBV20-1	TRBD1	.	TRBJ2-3	TGCAGTGCTACACCGGGACAGGTCACAGATACGCAGTATTTT	CSATPGQVTDTQYF
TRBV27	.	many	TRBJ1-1	TGTGCCAGCAGTTCCACTTCGAACACTGAAGCTTTCTTT	CASSSTSNTEAFF
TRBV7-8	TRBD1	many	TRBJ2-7	TGTGCCAGCAGCTTATACCAGGGGGCATCCTACGAGCAGTACTTC	CASSLYQGASYEQYF
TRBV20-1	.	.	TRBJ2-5	TGCAGTGCTAGTAGACAGGACACCCAGTACTTC	CSASRQDTQYF
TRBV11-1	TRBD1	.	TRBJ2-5	TGTGCCAGCAGCCAGGGACAGGGCAAGGAGACCCAGTACTTC	CASSQGQGKETQYF
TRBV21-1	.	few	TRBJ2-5	TGTGCCAGCAGCAAAGAGGTTGGAGAGACCCAGTACTTC	CASSKEVGETQYF
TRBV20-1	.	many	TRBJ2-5	TGCAGTGCCAGAAAGGGGGGGTTGGAGTCGGAGACCCAGTACTTC	CSARKGGLESETQYF
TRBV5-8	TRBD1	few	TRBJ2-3	TGTGCCAGCAGCTTGGGGCAGGGGGAGAGACATACGCAGTATTTT	CASSLGQGERHTQYF
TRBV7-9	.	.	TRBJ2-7	TGTGCCAGCAGCTCCGGCCCTCTTTGGGGGTACGAGCAGTACTTC	CASSSGPLWGYEQYF
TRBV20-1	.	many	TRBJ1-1	TGCAGTGCGAGCTCAGGGGAAACTGAAGCTTTCTTT	CSASSGETEAFF
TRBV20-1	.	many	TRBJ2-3	TGCAGTGTTCCCTCGGAAATTTCAGATACGCAGTATTTT	CSVPSEISDTQYF
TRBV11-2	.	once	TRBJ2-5	TGTGCCAGCAGCCCACATGTGATTTCCCAAGAGACCCAGTACTTC	CASSPHVISQETQYF
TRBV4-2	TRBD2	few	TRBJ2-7	TGTGCCAGCAGCCAAGAGGGGTCTAGCGGGAGTTTCTCCTACGAGCAGTACTTC	CASSQEGSSGSFSYEQYF
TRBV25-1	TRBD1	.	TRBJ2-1	TGTGCCAGCAGTGCAAATACAGGGGTGACCTACAATGAGCAGTTCTTC	CASSANTGVTYNEQFF
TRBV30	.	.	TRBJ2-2	TGTGCCTGGAGGACAGGTCTGGACACCGGGGAGCTGTTTTTT	CAWRTGLDTGELFF
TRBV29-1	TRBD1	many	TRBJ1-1	TGCAGCGTAGTCCAGGGGGCGGGGAGTGAAGCTTTCTTT	CSVVQGAGSEAFF
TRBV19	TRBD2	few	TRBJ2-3	TGTGCCAGTAGTATCCCCAATTTATCTAGCGGAGGCACAGATACGCAGTATTTT	CASSIPNLSSGGTDTQYF
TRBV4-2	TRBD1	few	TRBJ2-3	TGTGCCAGCAGGGAGACAGGGGATCGATCAGATACGCAGTATTTT	CASRETGDRSDTQYF
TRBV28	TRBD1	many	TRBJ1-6	TGTGCCAGCAGCACCAGACAGGGAGTCTATAATTCACCCCTCCACTTT	CASSTRQGVYNSPLHF
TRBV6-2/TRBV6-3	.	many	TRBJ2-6	TGTGCCAGCAGTTACGGGGACTGGGACTCTGGGGCCAACGTCCTGACTTTC	CASSYGDWDSGANVLTF
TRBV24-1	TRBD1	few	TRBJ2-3	TGTGCCACCAGTGAGGCCGGACAGGGCGCAGATACGCAGTATTTT	CATSEAGQGADTQYF
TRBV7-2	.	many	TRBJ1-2	TGTGCCAGCAGCTTTGTCGGGCAGGAACGTAGCTATGGCTACACCTTC	CASSFVGQERSYGYTF
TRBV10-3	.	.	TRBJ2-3	TGTGCCATCAGGGGGCACGGTTCCAACACAGATACGCAGTATTTT	CAIRGHGSNTDTQYF
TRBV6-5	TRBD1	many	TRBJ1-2	TGTGCCAGCAGTTACTCGCGGACAGGGGGCGGCTATGGCTACACCTTC	CASSYSRTGGGYGYTF
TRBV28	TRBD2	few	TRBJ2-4	TGTGCCAGCAGCGCCGGGACTAGCAGACACATAGCCAAAAACATTCAGTACTTC	CASSAGTSRHIAKNIQYF
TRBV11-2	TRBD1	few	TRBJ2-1	TGTGCCAGCAGTAAGCTGGACAGGTACCGAGATGAGCAGTTCTTC	CASSKLDRYRDEQFF
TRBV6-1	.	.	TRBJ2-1	TGTGCCAGCAGTGAAGACAGTTACCATGAGCAGTTCTTC	CASSEDSYHEQFF
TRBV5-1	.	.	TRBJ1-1	TGCGCCAGCAGCTTGGCCAAGGGGCCAGGCACTGAAGCTTTCTTT	CASSLAKGPGTEAFF
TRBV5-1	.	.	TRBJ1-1	TGCGCCAGCAGCTCAGGACAGTATACTGAAGCTTTCTTT	CASSSGQYTEAFF
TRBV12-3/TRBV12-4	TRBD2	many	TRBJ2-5	TGTGCCAGCAGTCGGACTAGCGGGCAAGAGACCCAGTACTTC	CASSRTSGQETQYF
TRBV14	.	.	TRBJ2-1	TGTGCCAGCAGCCCGGGTAGGGGGGCGAGGGCCGTGTGGAATGAGCAGTTCTTC	CASSPGRGARAVWNEQFF
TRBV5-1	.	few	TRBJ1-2	TGCGCCAGCAGCTTAGGAGACGGTAACTATGGCTACACCTTC	CASSLGDGNYGYTF
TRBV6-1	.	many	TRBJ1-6	TGTGCCAGCAGACGTAGACCGGGACCGGATTATAATTCACCCCTCCACTTT	CASRRRPGPDYNSPLHF
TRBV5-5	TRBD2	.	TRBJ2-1	TGTGCCAGGGGCCTCGGACTAGGCAATGAGCAGTTCTTC	CARGLGLGNEQFF
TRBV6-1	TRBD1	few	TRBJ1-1	TGTGCCAGTTTTCCCGAGACAGGGAGGGTTCACGCTGAAGCTTTCTTT	CASFPETGRVHAEAFF
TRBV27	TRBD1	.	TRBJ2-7	TGTGCCAGCTTTTCAGGACAGGGGGCGTACGAGCAGTACTTC	CASFSGQGAYEQYF
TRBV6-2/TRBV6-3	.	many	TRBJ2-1	TGTGCCAGCAGTTACTCGAGTAGGCGGTCTAGCTCCTACAATGAGCAGTTCTTC	CASSYSSRRSSSYNEQFF
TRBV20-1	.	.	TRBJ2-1	TGCAGTGCTAGTAACGGGAGCAAGTATGAGCAGTTCTTC	CSASNGSKYEQFF
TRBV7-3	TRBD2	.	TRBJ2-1	TGTGCCAGCAGCTTAAGCGGAGCGGGGGGGGTCAATGAGCAGTTCTTC	CASSLSGAGGVNEQFF
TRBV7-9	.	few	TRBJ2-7	TGTGCCAGCGGTAGCGGACGGGACGAGCAGTACTTC	CASGSGRDEQYF
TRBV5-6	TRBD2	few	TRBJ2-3	TGTGCCAGCAGCTTACTCCTCCTGGGACTAGCGGGAGGGACCTATCAGACAGATACGCAGTATTTT	CASSLLLLGLAGGTYQTDTQYF
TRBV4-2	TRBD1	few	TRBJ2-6	TGTGCCAGCAGCCAAGTGCCGGGACAGGGGCCGTCCACTCCCTCTGGGGCCAACGTCCTGACTTTC	CASSQVPGQGPSTPSGANVLTF
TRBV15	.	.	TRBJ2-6	TGTGCCACCAGCAGAGATCCAAGGGACGCTCGAACTGGGGCCAACGTCCTGACTTTC	CATSRDPRDARTGANVLTF
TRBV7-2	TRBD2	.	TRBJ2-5	TGTGCCAGCACGGGGGGGGTGTACCAAGAGACCCAGTACTTC	CASTGGVYQETQYF
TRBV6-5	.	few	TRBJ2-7	TGTGCCAGCAGTTATGAGCGTTCCTACGAGCAGTACTTC	CASSYERSYEQYF
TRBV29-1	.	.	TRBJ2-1	TGCAGCGTTGTAGGTGGCAATGAGCAGTTCTTC	CSVVGGNEQFF
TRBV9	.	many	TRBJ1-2	TGTGCCAGCAGCGCTACCTCGATTGGGCTGGGGTATGGCTACACCTTC	CASSATSIGLGYGYTF
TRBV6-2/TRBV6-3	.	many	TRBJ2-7	TGTGCCAGCCCACGGGACACCTCCTACGAGCAGTACTTC	CASPRDTSYEQYF
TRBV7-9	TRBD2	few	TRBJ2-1	TGTGCCAGCGGTGGGACTAGCGGGAGAAGCGACAATGAGCAGTTCTTC	CASGGTSGRSDNEQFF
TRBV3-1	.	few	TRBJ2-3	TGTGCCAGCAGCCTCCGCGTTGAGGCGCAGTATTTT	CASSLRVEAQYF